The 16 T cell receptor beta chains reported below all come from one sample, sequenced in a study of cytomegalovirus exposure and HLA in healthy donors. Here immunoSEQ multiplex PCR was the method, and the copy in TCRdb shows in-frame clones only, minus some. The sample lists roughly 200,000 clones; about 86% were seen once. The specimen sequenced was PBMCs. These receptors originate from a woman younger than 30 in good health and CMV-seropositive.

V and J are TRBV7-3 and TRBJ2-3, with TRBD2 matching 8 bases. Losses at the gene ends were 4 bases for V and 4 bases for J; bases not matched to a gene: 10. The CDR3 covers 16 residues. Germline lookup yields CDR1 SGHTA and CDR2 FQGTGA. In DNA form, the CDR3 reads TGTGCCAGCAGCTCATGGACTAGCCTCCCCCCAGATACGCAGTATTTT. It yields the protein CASSSWTSLPPDTQYF.

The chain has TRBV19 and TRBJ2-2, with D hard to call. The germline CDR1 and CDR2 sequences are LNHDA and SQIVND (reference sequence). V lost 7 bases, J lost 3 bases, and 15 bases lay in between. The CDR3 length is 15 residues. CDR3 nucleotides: TGTGCCAGTACCTCCCAGTCCGGGTACACCGGGGAGCTGTTTTTT. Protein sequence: CASTSQSGYTGELFF.

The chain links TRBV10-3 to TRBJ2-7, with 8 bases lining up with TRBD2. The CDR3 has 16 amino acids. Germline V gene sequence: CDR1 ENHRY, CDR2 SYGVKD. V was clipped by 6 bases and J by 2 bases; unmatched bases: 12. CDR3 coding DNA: TGTGCCATCAGGGATACTATAGAGCGGGGGACCTACGAGCAGTACTTC. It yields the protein CAIRDTIERGTYEQYF.

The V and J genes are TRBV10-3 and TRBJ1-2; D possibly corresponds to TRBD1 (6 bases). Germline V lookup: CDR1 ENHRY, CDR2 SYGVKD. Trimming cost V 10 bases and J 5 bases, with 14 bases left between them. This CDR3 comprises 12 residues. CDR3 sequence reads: CATQTGEYGYTF. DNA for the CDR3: TGTGCCACCCAGACAGGTGAATATGGCTACACCTTC.

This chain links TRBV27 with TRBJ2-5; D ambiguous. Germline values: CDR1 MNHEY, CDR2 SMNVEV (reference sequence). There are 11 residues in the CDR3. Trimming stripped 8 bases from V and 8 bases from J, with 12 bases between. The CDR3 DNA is TGTGCCAGCGGAGCTCCCGCCACCCAGTACTTC. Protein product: CASGAPATQYF.

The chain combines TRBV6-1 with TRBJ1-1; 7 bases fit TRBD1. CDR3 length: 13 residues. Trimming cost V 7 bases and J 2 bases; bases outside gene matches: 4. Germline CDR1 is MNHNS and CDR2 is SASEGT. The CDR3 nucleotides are TGTGCCAGCACATGGACAGGAAACACTGAAGCTTTCTTT. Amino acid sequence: CASTWTGNTEAFF.

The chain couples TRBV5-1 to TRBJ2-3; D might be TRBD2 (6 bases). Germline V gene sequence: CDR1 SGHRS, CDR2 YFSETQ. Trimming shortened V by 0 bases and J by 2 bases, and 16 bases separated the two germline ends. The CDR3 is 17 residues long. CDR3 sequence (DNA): TGCGCCAGCAGCTTGGGTCATAAGGGACTTAACACAGATACGCAGTATTTT. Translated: CASSLGHKGLNTDTQYF.

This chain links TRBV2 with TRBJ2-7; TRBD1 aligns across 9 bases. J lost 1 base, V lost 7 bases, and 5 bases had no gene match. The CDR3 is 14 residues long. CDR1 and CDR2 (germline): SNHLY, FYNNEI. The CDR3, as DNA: TGTGCCAGCAAGGACAGGGGAAATTCCTACGAGCAGTACTTC. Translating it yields CASKDRGNSYEQYF.

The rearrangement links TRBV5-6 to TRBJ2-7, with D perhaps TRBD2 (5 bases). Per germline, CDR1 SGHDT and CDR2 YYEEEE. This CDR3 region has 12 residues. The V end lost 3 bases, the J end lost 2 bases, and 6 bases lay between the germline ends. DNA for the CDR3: TGTGCCAGCAGCTACGGGACCTACGAGCAGTACTTC. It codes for CASSYGTYEQYF.

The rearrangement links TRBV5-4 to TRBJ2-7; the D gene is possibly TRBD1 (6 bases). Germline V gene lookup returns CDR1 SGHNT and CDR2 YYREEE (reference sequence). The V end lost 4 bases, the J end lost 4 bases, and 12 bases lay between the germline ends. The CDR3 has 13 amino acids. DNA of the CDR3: TGTGCCAGCAGCGCCCGGGACACGTACGAGCAGTACTTC. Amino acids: CASSARDTYEQYF.

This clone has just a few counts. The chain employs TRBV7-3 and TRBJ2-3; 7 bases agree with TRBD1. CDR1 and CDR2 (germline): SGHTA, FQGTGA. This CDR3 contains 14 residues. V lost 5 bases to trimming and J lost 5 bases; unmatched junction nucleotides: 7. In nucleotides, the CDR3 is TGTGCCAGCAGCCCCACAGGGGTGGGAGATACGCAGTATTTT. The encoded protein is CASSPTGVGDTQYF. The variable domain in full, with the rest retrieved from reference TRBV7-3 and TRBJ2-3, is GAGVSQTPSNKVTEKGKYVELRCDPISGHTALYWYRQSLGQGPEFLIYFQGTGAADDSGLPNDRFFAVRPEGSVSTLKIQRTERGDSAVYLCASSPTGVGDTQYFGPGTRLTVL.

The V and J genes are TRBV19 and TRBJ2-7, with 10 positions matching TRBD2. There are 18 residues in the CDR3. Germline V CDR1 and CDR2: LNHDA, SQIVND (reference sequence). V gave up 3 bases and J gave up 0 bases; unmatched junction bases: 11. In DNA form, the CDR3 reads TGTGCCAGTAGTATTTCGGTACTAGCGGGGACCAGCTCCTACGAGCAGTACTTC. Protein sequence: CASSISVLAGTSSYEQYF.

CDR3 region: CASGWGQGYEQYF. CDR3 in DNA: TGTGCCAGCGGGTGGGGACAGGGGTATGAGCAGTACTTC. V usage is TRBV2 and J usage is TRBJ2-7; 10 bases align to TRBD1. This CDR3 contains 13 residues. Germline CDR1 reads SNHLY; CDR2 reads FYNNEI. V was clipped by 8 bases and J by 7 bases; unmatched bases: 8.

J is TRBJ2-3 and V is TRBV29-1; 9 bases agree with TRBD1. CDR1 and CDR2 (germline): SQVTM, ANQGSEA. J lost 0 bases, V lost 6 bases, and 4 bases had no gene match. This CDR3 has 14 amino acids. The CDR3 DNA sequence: TGCAGCGTGGCACAGGGGGCGAGCACAGATACGCAGTATTTT. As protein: CSVAQGASTDTQYF.

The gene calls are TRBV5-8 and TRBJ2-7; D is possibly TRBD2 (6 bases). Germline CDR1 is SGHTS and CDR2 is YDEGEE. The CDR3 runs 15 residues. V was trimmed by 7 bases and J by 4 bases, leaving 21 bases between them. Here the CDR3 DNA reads TGTGCCAGCGAGACGGCTTGGAGGGGAACGTACGAGCAGTACTTC. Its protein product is CASETAWRGTYEQYF.

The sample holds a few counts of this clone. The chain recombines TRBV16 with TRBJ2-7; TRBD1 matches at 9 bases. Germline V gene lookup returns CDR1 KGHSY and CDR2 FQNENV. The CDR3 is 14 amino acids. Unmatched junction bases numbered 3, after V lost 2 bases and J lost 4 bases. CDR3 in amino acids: CASSQRDRVYEQYF. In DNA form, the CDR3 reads TGTGCCAGCAGCCAACGGGACAGGGTATACGAGCAGTACTTC. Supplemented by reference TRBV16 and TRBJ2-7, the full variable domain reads GEEVAQTPKHLVRGEGQKAKLYCAPIKGHSYVFWYQQVLKNEFKFLISFQNENVFDETGMPKERFSAKCLPNSPCSLEIQATKLEDSAVYFCASSQRDRVYEQYFGPGTRLTVT.